Presented here are 2 T cell receptor beta chains from one specimen sequenced in a study of blood T cell repertoires in COVID-19. Here immunoSEQ multiplex PCR was the method, and the copy in TCRdb shows in-frame clones only, minus some. The table lists hundreds of thousands of clones, approximately 91% of them singletons. The specimen sequenced was PBMCs or T cells enriched from blood (not recorded which). These receptors came from a woman in her thirties or forties who had recovered from COVID-19.

This chain joins TRBV3-1 (or the pseudogene TRBV3-2) and TRBJ2-7; 9 nucleotides align to TRBD2. CDR3 length equals 14 residues. The J segment lost 7 bases and the V segment lost 4 bases, leaving 8 bases of the junction unmatched. Per the germline V gene, CDR1 is LGHDT and CDR2 is YNNKEL (reference sequence). CDR3 in DNA: TGTGCCAGCAGCCCCTCCGGGACTAGCTTAGAGCAGTACTTC. Translated, it gives CASSPSGTSLEQYF.

In this sample, this clone turned up once. This chain links TRBV10-1 with TRBJ2-2, with 10 bases fitting TRBD1. The V gene's germline CDR1 is WNHNN and CDR2 SYGVQD (reference sequence). CDR3 length: 17 residues. V shed 7 bases, J shed 2 bases, and the junction held 10 bases outside the gene matches. In DNA, the CDR3 is TGCGCCAGCACCCCGGGACAGGGGCCCCCTAACACCGGGGAGCTGTTTTTT. The encoded protein is CASTPGQGPPNTGELFF.